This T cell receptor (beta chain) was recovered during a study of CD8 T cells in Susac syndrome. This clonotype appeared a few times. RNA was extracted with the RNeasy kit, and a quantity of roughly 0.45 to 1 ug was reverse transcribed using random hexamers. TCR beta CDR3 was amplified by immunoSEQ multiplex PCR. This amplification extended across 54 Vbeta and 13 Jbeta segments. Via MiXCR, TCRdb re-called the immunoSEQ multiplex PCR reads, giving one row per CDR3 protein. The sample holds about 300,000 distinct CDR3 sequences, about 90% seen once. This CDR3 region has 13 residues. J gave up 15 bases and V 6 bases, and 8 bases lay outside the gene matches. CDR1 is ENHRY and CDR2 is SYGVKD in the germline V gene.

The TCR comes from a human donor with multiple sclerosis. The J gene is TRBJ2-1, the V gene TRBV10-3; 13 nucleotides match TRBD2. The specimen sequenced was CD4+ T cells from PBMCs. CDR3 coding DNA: TGTGCCATCAGGAACGGACTAGCGGGAGTGGCGTTCTTC. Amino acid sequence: CAIRNGLAGVAFF.